This is a list of T cell receptor beta chains from one sample in a study of T-cell reconstitution after alpha-beta-depleted transplantation in children. From the PCR reads, TCRdb called clonotypes with MiXCR, one entry per CDR3 protein. Among 600,000 to 700,000 distinct CDR3 sequences listed, approximately 16% were seen once. The specimen comprised PBMCs from the stem cell graft donor, sampled from the stem cell graft. These receptor sequences come from a human donor who donated a stem cell graft to a child with acute myeloid leukemia. Both conserved end residues are part of each CDR3. D genes are given only for firm matches. Rows give clone size only sometimes, using once, few, many, or a class for an expanded clone.

J gene	V gene	clone size	D gene	CDR3 protein	CDR3 DNA
TRBJ1-1	TRBV12-3/TRBV12-4	many	-	CASSLSPTGNTEAFF	TGTGCCAGCAGTTTATCTCCGACAGGGAACACTGAAGCTTTCTTT
TRBJ2-7	TRBV12-3/TRBV12-4	few	-	CASSLRAGAYEQYF	TGTGCCAGCAGTTTAAGGGCAGGGGCCTACGAGCAGTACTTC
TRBJ2-7	TRBV20-1	many	-	CSASGTVPSYEQYF	TGCAGTGCTAGCGGGACTGTTCCCTCCTACGAGCAGTACTTC
TRBJ2-2	TRBV6-6	few	-	CAVQGGNTGELFF	TGTGCCGTCCAGGGGGGGAACACCGGGGAGCTGTTTTTT
TRBJ1-2	TRBV7-2	-	-	CASSLDAGVVIYGYTF	TGTGCCAGCAGCTTAGACGCCGGGGTTGTAATCTATGGCTACACCTTC
TRBJ2-5	TRBV20-1	few	TRBD1	CSARRQGIKETQYF	TGCAGTGCTAGACGACAGGGGATTAAAGAGACCCAGTACTTC
TRBJ2-1	TRBV7-8	-	-	CASSTKGSVYNEQFF	TGTGCCAGCAGCACTAAGGGGAGTGTGTACAATGAGCAGTTCTTC
TRBJ2-5	TRBV20-1	many	-	CSARLSGQGQETQYF	TGCAGTGCTCGGCTTTCCGGACAAGGCCAAGAGACCCAGTACTTC
TRBJ2-5	TRBV20-1	many	-	CSGTRAQETQYF	TGCAGTGGCACCCGGGCCCAAGAGACCCAGTACTTC
TRBJ2-7	TRBV27	few	-	CASSPRDGREQYF	TGTGCCAGCAGTCCCAGGGACGGAAGGGAGCAGTACTTC
TRBJ1-2	TRBV5-1	-	-	CASSLSQRGGYGYTF	TGCGCCAGCAGCTTGAGTCAGCGGGGCGGCTATGGCTACACCTTC
TRBJ1-4	TRBV6-6	many	-	CASSYGPNEKLFF	TGTGCCAGCAGTTACGGTCCCAATGAAAAACTGTTTTTT
TRBJ2-3	TRBV7-2	many	TRBD2	CASSLDWTRRGTQYF	TGTGCCAGCAGCTTAGATTGGACTAGACGAGGTACGCAGTATTTT
TRBJ2-3	TRBV20-1	few	-	CSARDLVEPTDTQYF	TGCAGTGCTAGAGATCTGGTGGAACCCACAGATACGCAGTATTTT
TRBJ1-2	TRBV20-1	many	-	CSARNRANYGYTF	TGCAGTGCTAGAAACAGGGCTAACTATGGCTACACCTTC
TRBJ2-7	TRBV5-5	many	TRBD2	CASSLGLAIEQYF	TGTGCCAGCAGCTTGGGACTAGCCATCGAGCAGTACTTC
TRBJ1-1	TRBV30	-	-	CAWSVHGVNTEAFF	TGTGCCTGGAGTGTGCACGGGGTGAACACTGAAGCTTTCTTT
TRBJ1-5	TRBV12-3/TRBV12-4	few	-	CASSLNYRAPQHF	TGTGCCAGCAGTCTGAATTACCGGGCGCCCCAGCATTTT
TRBJ1-1	TRBV19	-	TRBD1	CASSMGTGAMNTEAFF	TGTGCCAGTAGTATGGGGACAGGCGCCATGAACACTGAAGCTTTCTTT
TRBJ2-5	TRBV20-1	many	-	CSARVLAEGGQETQYF	TGCAGTGCTAGAGTACTGGCAGAGGGCGGCCAAGAGACCCAGTACTTC
TRBJ2-3	TRBV27	many	-	CASSLIGGTDTQYF	TGTGCCAGCAGCCTTATCGGAGGGACAGATACGCAGTATTTT
TRBJ2-3	TRBV12-3/TRBV12-4	-	-	CASSPAETSTDTQYF	TGTGCCAGCAGCCCAGCGGAAACTAGCACAGATACGCAGTATTTT
TRBJ1-5	TRBV20-1	many	-	CSARLVQESYSNQPQHF	TGCAGTGCTAGACTGGTACAGGAGTCTTATAGCAATCAGCCCCAGCATTTT
TRBJ2-3	TRBV4-2	few	-	CASSQAGARGDTQYF	TGTGCCAGCAGCCAAGCGGGGGCGCGGGGAGATACGCAGTATTTT
TRBJ2-2	TRBV29-1	many	TRBD1	CSVAGTGATGELFF	TGCAGCGTCGCGGGGACAGGGGCCACCGGGGAGCTGTTTTTT
TRBJ2-5	TRBV20-1	-	TRBD1	CSARGQRTGGITETQYF	TGCAGTGCTAGAGGCCAGCGGACAGGGGGGATAACGGAGACCCAGTACTTC
TRBJ2-7	TRBV29-1	many	TRBD1	CSVVRQGWRYEQYF	TGCAGCGTCGTGAGACAGGGGTGGAGATACGAGCAGTACTTC
TRBJ2-1	TRBV7-2	few	TRBD2	CASSSGALYNEQFF	TGTGCCAGCAGTAGCGGGGCCCTCTACAATGAGCAGTTCTTC
TRBJ2-5	TRBV20-1	few	TRBD2	CSATRLAGQETQYF	TGCAGTGCAACTAGACTAGCGGGGCAAGAGACCCAGTACTTC
TRBJ2-1	TRBV6-2/TRBV6-3	many	TRBD2	CASSLLAGVYNEQFF	TGTGCCAGCAGTCTTCTAGCGGGGGTCTACAATGAGCAGTTCTTC
TRBJ2-3	TRBV6-2/TRBV6-3	few	-	CASSPTGRTDTQYF	TGTGCCAGCTCCCCCACAGGCCGCACAGATACGCAGTATTTT
TRBJ2-2	TRBV24-1	-	-	CATSDSGNTGELFF	TGTGCCACCAGTGATTCAGGGAACACCGGGGAGCTGTTTTTT
TRBJ2-1	TRBV20-1	many	TRBD2	CSARDLLAGYSYNEQFF	TGCAGTGCTAGAGATTTACTAGCGGGGTACTCCTACAATGAGCAGTTCTTC
TRBJ1-1	TRBV25-1	-	-	CASSEGLDTEAFF	TGTGCCAGCAGTGAGGGGTTGGACACTGAAGCTTTCTTT
TRBJ2-1	TRBV24-1	-	TRBD2	CATSDEAGGDNEQFF	TGTGCCACCAGTGACGAAGCGGGGGGGGACAATGAGCAGTTCTTC
TRBJ1-2	TRBV7-9	many	TRBD1	CASSLRDRVSGYTF	TGTGCCAGCAGCCTCAGGGACAGGGTGAGCGGCTACACCTTC